The 31 T cell receptor beta chains given below trace back to one sample, sequenced in a study of identical twins. From the 5' RACE reads, TCRdb called clonotypes with MiXCR, one entry per CDR3 protein. Here the sample spans 640,000 or so distinct CDR3 sequences, approximately 6% being singletons. Sequenced input: naive T cells sorted from blood. These receptors were taken from a young man in good health.

This chain uses TRBV6-5 with TRBJ2-4; D unresolved. V lost 4 bases, J lost 0 bases, and 10 bases lay in between. The length of the CDR3 is 15 residues. The germline CDR1 and CDR2 sequences are MNHEY and SVGAGI. CDR3 DNA sequence: TGTGCCAGCAGTTCGTTACTCCTAGCCAAAAACATTCAGTACTTC. It yields the protein CASSSLLLAKNIQYF.

This clonotype showed up many times. The chain combines TRBV3-1 with TRBJ2-7, with D perhaps matching TRBD1 (6 bases). The CDR3 contains 12 residues. Germline CDR1 LGHDT, CDR2 YNNKEL (reference sequence). V was cut by 5 bases and J by 6 bases, with 11 bases left in between. The chain's CDR3 is CASSAQGTEQYV. As DNA, the CDR3 is TGTGCCAGCAGCGCACAGGGTACCGAGCAGTACGTC.

This clonotype was found a few times. J is TRBJ2-1 and V is TRBV7-9; perhaps D is TRBD1 or TRBD2 (5 bases each). The CDR3 is made up of 16 amino acids. Between the trimmed V and J ends, which lost 5 bases and 7 bases, there was a span of 21 bases. Germline lookup yields CDR1 SEHNR and CDR2 FQNEAQ (reference sequence). CDR3 nucleotide sequence: TGTGCCAGCAGCGTACGAGGGACGGTGAGAAAGAATGAGCAGTTCTTC. It specifies CASSVRGTVRKNEQFF. Full variable domain (outside the CDR3, taken from reference TRBV7-9 and TRBJ2-1): DTGVSQNPRHKITKRGQNVTFRCDPISEHNRLYWYRQTLGQGPEFLTYFQNEAQLEKSRLLSDRFSAERPKGSFSTLEIQRTEQGDSAMYLCASSVRGTVRKNEQFFGPGTRLTVL.

This clonotype was found many times. V and J are TRBV12-3 or TRBV12-4 and TRBJ1-4, with D possibly being TRBD1 (5 bases). V was cut by 1 base and J by 7 bases, with 13 bases left in between. The CDR3 runs 15 residues. In nucleotides, the CDR3 is TGTGCCAGCAGTTTAGAGTGGCAGGGAGTTGAAAAACTGTTTTTT. It codes for CASSLEWQGVEKLFF.

This clonotype has a handful of counts. V gene TRBV30 combines with J gene TRBJ2-5, with 7 bases matching TRBD1. The CDR3 is 15 amino acids. Germline CDR1 reads GTSNPN; CDR2 reads SVGIG (reference sequence). After removal of 3 bases from V and 1 base from J, the junction contained 8 bases not matched to a gene. The CDR3 reads CAWSDRVWAQETQYF. For the CDR3, the DNA is TGTGCCTGGAGCGACAGGGTTTGGGCCCAAGAGACCCAGTACTTC.

The V call is TRBV3-1, the J call TRBJ1-5; D uncertain. This CDR3 is 15 amino acids long. Looked up from germline, CDR1 is LGHDT and CDR2 is YNNKEL (reference sequence). With 1 base removed from V and 5 bases from J, the gap between germline ends came to 12 bases. CDR3: CASSQVFGDYQPQHF. Here the CDR3 DNA reads TGTGCCAGCAGCCAAGTTTTTGGGGATTATCAGCCCCAGCATTTT.

This clonotype was detected only a few times. The chain couples TRBV11-2 to TRBJ2-2, with 11 positions matching TRBD2. Germline lookup yields CDR1 SGHAT and CDR2 FQNNGV. The CDR3 runs 16 residues. Unmatched junction bases numbered 8, after V lost 10 bases and J lost 1 base. The CDR3 region is CATSLGLAGNTGELFF. CDR3 bases: TGTGCCACGAGTCTCGGACTAGCGGGGAACACCGGGGAGCTGTTTTTT.

This clonotype has just a few counts. The chain employs TRBV19 and TRBJ1-2, with unresolved D. Germline V gives CDR1 LNHDA, CDR2 SQIVND (reference sequence). V lost 6 bases and J lost 7, with 15 bases in between. This CDR3 has 13 residues. As DNA, the CDR3 is TGTGCCAGTAGAAAAGGGCAGGTATCTGGCTACACCTTC. This sequence encodes CASRKGQVSGYTF.

In its sample, this clonotype was seen many times. V usage is TRBV12-3 or TRBV12-4 and J usage is TRBJ1-2; the D gene is possibly TRBD1 (6 bases). Trimming left V 6 bases short and J 1 base short, with 12 bases between. The CDR3 runs 14 residues. Written as DNA, the CDR3 is TGTGCCAGCAGGCGGGACACCTTTAACTATGGCTACACCTTC. It encodes CASRRDTFNYGYTF.

This clonotype was counted many times. V is TRBV29-1 and J is TRBJ2-1; D possibly corresponds to TRBD1 (5 bases). Germline CDR1 SQVTM, CDR2 ANQGSEA. This CDR3 is built from 13 residues. The ends were cut back, 2 bases at V and 6 bases at J, with 11 bases in the middle. CDR3 in amino acids: CSVERGTANEQFF. In DNA form, the CDR3 reads TGCAGCGTTGAAAGGGGCACAGCCAATGAGCAGTTCTTC.

CDR3 coding DNA: TGCAGTGCTAAATCTTGGGACAACCAAGAGACCCAGTACTTC. This codes for CSAKSWDNQETQYF. The chain joins TRBV20-1 to TRBJ2-5, with a possible D match to TRBD1 (6 bases). Trimming pared 4 bases from V and 0 bases from J, leaving 12 bases between. CDR3 length: 14 amino acids. In germline, CDR1 is DFQATT, CDR2 SNEGSKA (reference sequence).

This clonotype was found a few times. The chain carries TRBV12-3 or TRBV12-4 and TRBJ1-2; the D gene is possibly TRBD1 (5 bases). Deletions cut 7 bases from V and 4 bases from J, with 13 bases between. This CDR3 is 13 amino acids long. Here the CDR3 DNA reads TGTGCCAGCACCCGGGACTCCTTCTATGGCTACACCTTC. Protein: CASTRDSFYGYTF.

Ten or more counts support this clonotype. This chain uses TRBV29-1 with TRBJ2-1; TRBD2 aligns across 8 bases. The CDR3 is 14 amino acids. The V segment lost 4 bases and the J segment 6 bases; nucleotides outside the gene matches: 8. Germline V gene sequence: CDR1 SQVTM, CDR2 ANQGSEA. The CDR3 DNA reads TGCAGCGTTGTAAAGCGGGAGACTGTCAATGAGCAGTTCTTC. The encoded protein is CSVVKRETVNEQFF.

This clonotype occurred many times. This chain connects TRBV27 to TRBJ2-6; D not resolved. The V end was cut by 0 bases, the J end by 2 bases, with 5 bases between. The CDR3 spans 15 residues. Looked up from germline, CDR1 is MNHEY and CDR2 is SMNVEV (reference sequence). The CDR3 region is CASSLSVTGANVLTF. The CDR3 nucleotides are TGTGCCAGCAGTTTATCAGTAACTGGGGCCAACGTCCTGACTTTC.

The sample holds many counts of this clonotype. Germline is not matched at one junction end, which may reflect a read error. CDR3 amino acids: CSARVGQNAEAFF. Here the CDR3 DNA reads TGCAGTGCTAGAGTAGGCCAGAACGCTGAAGCTTTCTTT. The V call is TRBV20-1, the J call TRBJ1-1; D remains unclear. The length of the CDR3 is 13 residues. Germline V gene lookup returns CDR1 DFQATT and CDR2 SNEGSKA (reference sequence).

This clonotype was picked up a small number of times. The chain recombines TRBV6-5 with TRBJ1-6, with 7 bases that match TRBD1. V dropped 6 bases and J dropped 8; count of bases not matched to a gene: 1. In germline, CDR1 is MNHEY, CDR2 SVGAGI. CDR3 length: 12 residues. For the CDR3, the DNA is TGTGCCAGCAGAGACAGGGATTCACCCCTCCACTTT. This encodes CASRDRDSPLHF.

In this sample, this clonotype turned up many times. V and J are TRBV7-9 and TRBJ1-4, with 8 bases fitting TRBD1. The V segment lost 5 bases and the J segment 8 bases; nucleotides outside the gene matches: 7. CDR1 and CDR2 from the germline V gene are SEHNR and FQNEAQ (reference sequence). This CDR3 has 14 residues. In DNA form, the CDR3 reads TGTGCCAGCAGCCGTGACAGGGGTAACGAAAAACTGTTTTTT. As protein: CASSRDRGNEKLFF. The full variable domain, its missing parts supplied by reference TRBV7-9 and TRBJ1-4, is DTGVSQNPRHKITKRGQNVTFRCDPISEHNRLYWYRQTLGQGPEFLTYFQNEAQLEKSRLLSDRFSAERPKGSFSTLEIQRTEQGDSAMYLCASSRDRGNEKLFFGSGTQLSVL.

This clonotype occurred a few times. The V gene is TRBV11-2, the J gene TRBJ2-6, with no clear D. CDR3 size: 18 residues. V was pared by 6 bases and J by 0 bases, with 18 bases between. Germline V gives CDR1 SGHAT, CDR2 FQNNGV. CDR3 residues: CASSAQFTVASGANVLTF. DNA for the CDR3: TGTGCCAGCAGTGCACAGTTCACAGTCGCCTCTGGGGCCAACGTCCTGACTTTC.

In this sample, this clonotype turned up many times. The V and J genes are TRBV20-1 and TRBJ2-2; D possibly corresponds to TRBD2 (7 bases). V dropped 0 bases and J dropped 2 bases, with 13 bases sitting between them. Germline V gene sequence: CDR1 DFQATT, CDR2 SNEGSKA (reference sequence). This CDR3 is 16 amino acids long. In nucleotides, the CDR3 is TGCAGTGCTAGAGAGGGGGGGGGGCTCAACACCGGGGAGCTGTTTTTT. Translated, it gives CSAREGGGLNTGELFF.

This clonotype showed up just a few times. The CDR3 reads CASSFSLRDINIQYF. The DNA for the CDR3 is TGTGCCAGCAGCTTTAGTTTACGCGATATAAACATTCAGTACTTC. The chain is built from TRBV11-2 and TRBJ2-4; D is undetermined. The CDR3 runs 15 residues. V was trimmed by 3 bases and J by 6 bases, leaving 15 bases between them. Germline CDR1 is SGHAT and CDR2 is FQNNGV.

This clonotype was seen at least ten times. The genes are TRBV12-3 or TRBV12-4 and TRBJ2-7, with TRBD2 as a possible D gene (6 bases). Trimming stripped 1 base from V and 7 bases from J, with 17 bases between. This CDR3 is 15 amino acids long. As DNA, the CDR3 is TGTGCCAGCAGTTTAGGCGGAAACCCCGGGGGAGAGCAGTACGTC. It translates to CASSLGGNPGGEQYV.

This clonotype was picked up many times. This rearrangement joins TRBV10-3 to TRBJ2-2, with D possibly being TRBD2 (5 bases). The CDR3 is 13 amino acids. Germline V lookup: CDR1 ENHRY, CDR2 SYGVKD. V was cut by 5 bases and J by 7 bases, with 11 bases left in between. The CDR3, as DNA: TGTGCCATCAGTCCCTACGAGGGCGGGGAGCTGTTTTTT. Its protein is CAISPYEGGELFF.

The chain combines TRBV30 with TRBJ2-5, with D possibly being TRBD2 (5 bases). V lost 5 bases, J lost 4 bases, and 8 bases lay in between. Germline values: CDR1 GTSNPN, CDR2 SVGIG (reference sequence). The CDR3 consists of 11 residues. CDR3 DNA sequence: TGTGCCTGGGCTGGAGGAGAGACCCAGTACTTC. Protein sequence: CAWAGGETQYF.

The sample holds many counts of this clonotype. The V call is TRBV6-2 or TRBV6-3, the J call TRBJ2-1, with a possible D match to TRBD1 (5 bases). Germline lookup yields CDR1 MNHEY and CDR2 SVGEGT. This CDR3 spans 17 amino acids. The germline V and J ends were trimmed by 5 bases and 1 base, with 18 bases remaining between them. In DNA form, the CDR3 reads TGTGCCAGCAGTCGCGAAAAGGGGTATAGGTCCTACAATGAGCAGTTCTTC. This codes for CASSREKGYRSYNEQFF.

This clonotype has at least ten counts. The rearrangement links TRBV12-3 or TRBV12-4 to TRBJ2-1; D gene uncertain. This CDR3 is built from 15 residues. V was pared by 9 bases and J by 2 bases, with 17 bases between. The CDR3 nucleotides are TGTGCCAGTACGACTGGACGGAGCACCTACAATGAGCAGTTCTTC. It is translated as CASTTGRSTYNEQFF.

Concerning this clonotype: A much larger clone sits a single nucleotide away, making a read error possible. V usage is TRBV4-2 and J usage is TRBJ1-2; 8 bases agree with TRBD1. The CDR3 length is 14 residues. In germline, CDR1 is LGHNA, CDR2 YNFKEQ. The CDR3: CASSPTGGDYGYAF. The CDR3 bases are TGTGCCAGCAGCCCTACAGGGGGGGACTATGGCTACGCCTTC.

This clonotype was counted only a few times. The chain couples TRBV24-1 to TRBJ2-3; D call uncertain. The V gene's germline CDR1 is KGHDR and CDR2 SFDVKD. CDR3 length: 13 residues. Trimming took off 1 base at V and 2 bases at J, with 3 bases between the two ends. This CDR3 reads CATSDLYTDTQYF. Written as DNA, the CDR3 is TGTGCCACCAGTGATTTATACACAGATACGCAGTATTTT.

This sequence joins TRBV7-9 and TRBJ2-5; 9 bases are shared with TRBD1. The germline V gene has CDR1 SEHNR and CDR2 FQNEAQ (reference sequence). V was clipped by 5 bases and J by 3 bases; unmatched bases: 4. This CDR3 comprises 14 residues. The CDR3, as DNA: TGTGCCAGCAGCGCCGGGACAGGGAAAGAGACCCAGTACTTC. This codes for CASSAGTGKETQYF.

The gene calls are TRBV12-3 or TRBV12-4 and TRBJ1-5, with D tentatively TRBD1 (5 bases). Trimming shortened V by 9 bases and J by 0 bases, and 18 bases separated the two germline ends. CDR3 length: 16 residues. CDR3 bases: TGTGCCAGTGGGAACCCCTGGGGGGATAGCAATCAGCCCCAGCATTTT. It yields the protein CASGNPWGDSNQPQHF.

This clonotype has just a few counts. The chain recombines TRBV7-9 with TRBJ2-7, with no clear D. The CDR3 is 14 amino acids. Germline CDR1 and CDR2: SEHNR and FQNEAQ (reference sequence). V lost 5 bases and J lost 0, with 11 bases in between. The CDR3 sequence: CASSRTESSYEQYF. In DNA form, the CDR3 reads TGTGCCAGCAGCCGAACAGAGTCCTCCTACGAGCAGTACTTC.

V gene TRBV7-2 combines with J gene TRBJ2-6; the D is unclear. The CDR3 has 17 residues. CDR1 SGHTA and CDR2 FQGNSA come from the germline V gene. Trimming left V 5 bases short and J 2 bases short, with 16 bases between. This chain's CDR3 is CASSHSPWPTGANVLTF. The CDR3 DNA reads TGTGCCAGCAGCCACTCTCCGTGGCCAACTGGGGCCAACGTCCTGACTTTC.